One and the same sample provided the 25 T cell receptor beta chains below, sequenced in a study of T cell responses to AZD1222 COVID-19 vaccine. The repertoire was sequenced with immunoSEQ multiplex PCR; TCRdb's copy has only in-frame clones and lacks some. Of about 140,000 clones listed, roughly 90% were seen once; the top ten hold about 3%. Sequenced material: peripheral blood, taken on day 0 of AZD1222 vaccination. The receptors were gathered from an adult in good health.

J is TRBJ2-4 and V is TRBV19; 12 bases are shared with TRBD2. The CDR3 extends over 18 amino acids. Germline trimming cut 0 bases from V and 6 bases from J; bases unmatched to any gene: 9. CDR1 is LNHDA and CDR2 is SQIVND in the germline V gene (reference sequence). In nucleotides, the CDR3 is TGTGCCAGTAGTATAGAAGGACTAGCGGGACCCCCGTCAAACATTCAGTACTTC. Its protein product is CASSIEGLAGPPSNIQYF.

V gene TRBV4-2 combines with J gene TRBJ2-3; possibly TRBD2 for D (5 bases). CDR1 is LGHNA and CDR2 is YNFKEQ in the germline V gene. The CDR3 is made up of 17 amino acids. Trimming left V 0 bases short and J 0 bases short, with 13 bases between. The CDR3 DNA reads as TGTGCCAGCAGCCAAGAGACTGGGAGATTGAGCACAGATACGCAGTATTTT. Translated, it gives CASSQETGRLSTDTQYF.

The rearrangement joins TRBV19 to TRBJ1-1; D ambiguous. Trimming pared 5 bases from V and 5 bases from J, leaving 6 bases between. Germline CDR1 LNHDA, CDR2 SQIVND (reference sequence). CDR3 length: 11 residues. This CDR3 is CASSFWTEAFF. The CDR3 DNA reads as TGTGCCAGTAGTTTTTGGACTGAAGCTTTCTTT. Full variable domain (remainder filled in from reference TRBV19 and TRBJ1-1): DGGITQSPKYLFRKEGQNVTLSCEQNLNHDAMYWYRQDPGQGLRLIYYSQIVNDFQKGDIAEGYSVSREKKESFPLTVTSAQKNPTAFYLCASSFWTEAFFGQGTRLTVV.

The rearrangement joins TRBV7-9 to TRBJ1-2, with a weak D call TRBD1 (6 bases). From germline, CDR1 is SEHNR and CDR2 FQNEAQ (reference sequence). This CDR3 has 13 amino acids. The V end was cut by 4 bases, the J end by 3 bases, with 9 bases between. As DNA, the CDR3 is TGTGCCAGCAGCTCAGGACAGTACTATGGCTACACCTTC. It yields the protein CASSSGQYYGYTF.

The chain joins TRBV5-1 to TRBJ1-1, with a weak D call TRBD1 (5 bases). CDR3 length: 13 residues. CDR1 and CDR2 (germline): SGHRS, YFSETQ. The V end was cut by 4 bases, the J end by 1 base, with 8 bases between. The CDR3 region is CASSEGPNTEAFF. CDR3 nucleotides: TGCGCCAGCAGCGAGGGACCGAACACTGAAGCTTTCTTT. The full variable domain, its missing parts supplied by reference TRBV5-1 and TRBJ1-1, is KAGVTQTPRYLIKTRGQQVTLSCSPISGHRSVSWYQQTPGQGLQFLFEYFSETQRNKGNFPGRFSGRQFSNSRSEMNVSTLELGDSALYLCASSEGPNTEAFFGQGTRLTVV.

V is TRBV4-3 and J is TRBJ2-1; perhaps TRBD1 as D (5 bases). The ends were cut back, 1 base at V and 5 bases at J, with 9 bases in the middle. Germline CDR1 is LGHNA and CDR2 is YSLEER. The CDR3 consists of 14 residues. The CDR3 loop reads CASSQGSRDNEQFF. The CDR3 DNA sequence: TGCGCCAGCAGCCAAGGGTCCAGGGACAATGAGCAGTTCTTC.

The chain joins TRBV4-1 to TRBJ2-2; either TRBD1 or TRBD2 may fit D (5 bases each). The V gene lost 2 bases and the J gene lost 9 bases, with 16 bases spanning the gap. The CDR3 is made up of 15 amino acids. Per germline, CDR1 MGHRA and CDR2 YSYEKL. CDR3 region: CASSQPPRGDRELFF. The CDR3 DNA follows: TGCGCCAGCAGCCAACCCCCGAGGGGAGATCGGGAGCTGTTTTTT.

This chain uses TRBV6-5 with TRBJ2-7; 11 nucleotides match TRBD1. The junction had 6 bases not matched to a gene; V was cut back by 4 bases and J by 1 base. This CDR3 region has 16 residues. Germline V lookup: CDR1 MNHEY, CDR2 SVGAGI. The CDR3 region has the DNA TGTGCCAGCAGTTCCTCGGGACAGGGGGTTTCCTACGAGCAGTACTTC. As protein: CASSSSGQGVSYEQYF.

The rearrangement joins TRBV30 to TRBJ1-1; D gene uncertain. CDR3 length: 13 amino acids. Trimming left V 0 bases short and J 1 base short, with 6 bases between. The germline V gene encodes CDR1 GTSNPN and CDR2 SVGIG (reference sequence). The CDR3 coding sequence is TGTGCCTGGAGTGTGACATCGAACACTGAAGCTTTCTTT. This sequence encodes CAWSVTSNTEAFF.

The CDR3 nucleotides read TGTGCCAGCAGCCACTTGCTCGGGCTAGCGGGAGACTACAATGAGCAGTTCTTC. Its protein is CASSHLLGLAGDYNEQFF. The chain combines TRBV14 with TRBJ2-1; 10 bases are a match to TRBD2. Germline V gene data show CDR1 as SGHDN and CDR2 as FVKESK. The CDR3 length is 18 residues. V lost 3 bases, J lost 3 bases, and 11 bases stayed unmatched.

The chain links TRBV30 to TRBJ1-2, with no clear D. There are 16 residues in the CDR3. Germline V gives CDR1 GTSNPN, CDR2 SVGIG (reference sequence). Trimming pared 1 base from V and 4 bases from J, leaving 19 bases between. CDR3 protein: CAWSGSPGEGFYGYTF. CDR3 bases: TGTGCCTGGAGTGGGTCCCCCGGTGAAGGTTTCTATGGCTACACCTTC.

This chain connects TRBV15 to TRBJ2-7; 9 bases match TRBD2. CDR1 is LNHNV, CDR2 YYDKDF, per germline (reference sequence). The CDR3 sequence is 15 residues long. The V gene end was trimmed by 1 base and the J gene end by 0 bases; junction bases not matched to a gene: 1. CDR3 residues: CATSRGSGSSYEQYF. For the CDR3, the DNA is TGTGCCACCAGCAGAGGTAGCGGGAGCTCCTACGAGCAGTACTTC.

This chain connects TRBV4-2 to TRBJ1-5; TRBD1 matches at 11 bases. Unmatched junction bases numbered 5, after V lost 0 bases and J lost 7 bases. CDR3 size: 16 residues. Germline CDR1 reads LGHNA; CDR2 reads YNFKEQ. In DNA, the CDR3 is TGTGCCAGCAGCCAAGATGGGACAGGGGGGGGCCAGCCCCAGCATTTT. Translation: CASSQDGTGGGQPQHF.

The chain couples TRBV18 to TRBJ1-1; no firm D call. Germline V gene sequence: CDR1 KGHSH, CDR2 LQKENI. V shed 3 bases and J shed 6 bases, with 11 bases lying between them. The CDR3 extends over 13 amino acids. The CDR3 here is CASSPDRVSEAFF. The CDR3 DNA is TGTGCCAGCTCACCGGATCGGGTCTCTGAAGCTTTCTTT.

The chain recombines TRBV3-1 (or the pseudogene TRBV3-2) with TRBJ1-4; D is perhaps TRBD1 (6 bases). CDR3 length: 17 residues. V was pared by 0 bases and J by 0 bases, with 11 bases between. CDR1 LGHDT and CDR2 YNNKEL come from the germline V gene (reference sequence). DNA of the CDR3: TGTGCCAGCAGCCAAGACCGACAGGTTGCAACTAATGAAAAACTGTTTTTT. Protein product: CASSQDRQVATNEKLFF.

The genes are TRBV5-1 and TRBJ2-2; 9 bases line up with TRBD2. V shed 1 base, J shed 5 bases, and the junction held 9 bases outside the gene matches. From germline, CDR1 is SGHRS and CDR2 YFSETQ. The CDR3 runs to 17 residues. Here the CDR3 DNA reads TGCGCCAGCAGCTTGTCGCGGGAGGGCCTTGGAACCGGGGAGCTGTTTTTT. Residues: CASSLSREGLGTGELFF.

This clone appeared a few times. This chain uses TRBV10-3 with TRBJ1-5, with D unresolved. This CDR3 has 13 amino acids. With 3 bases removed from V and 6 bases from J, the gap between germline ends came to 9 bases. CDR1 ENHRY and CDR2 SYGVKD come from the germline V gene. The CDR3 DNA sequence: TGTGCCATCAGTGAAGAGGGAGGTCAGCCCCAGCATTTT. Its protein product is CAISEEGGQPQHF.

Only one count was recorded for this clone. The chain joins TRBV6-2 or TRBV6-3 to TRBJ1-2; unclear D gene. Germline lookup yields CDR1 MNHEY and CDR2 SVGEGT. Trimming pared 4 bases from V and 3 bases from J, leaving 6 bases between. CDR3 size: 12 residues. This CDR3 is CASSLTHYGYTF. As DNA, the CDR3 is TGTGCCAGCAGTTTGACTCACTATGGCTACACCTTC.

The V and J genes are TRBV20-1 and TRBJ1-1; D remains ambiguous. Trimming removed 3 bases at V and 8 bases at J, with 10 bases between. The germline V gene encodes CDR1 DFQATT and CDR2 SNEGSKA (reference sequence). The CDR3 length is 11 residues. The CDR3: CSASSGSEAFF. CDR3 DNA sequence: TGCAGTGCTAGTTCCGGCAGCGAAGCTTTCTTT.

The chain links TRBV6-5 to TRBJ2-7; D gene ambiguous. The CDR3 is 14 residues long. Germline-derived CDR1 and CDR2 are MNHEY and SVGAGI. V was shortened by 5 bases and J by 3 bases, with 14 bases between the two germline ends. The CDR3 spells CASSILRGDYEQYF. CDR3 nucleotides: TGTGCCAGCAGTATACTTCGTGGAGACTACGAGCAGTACTTC.

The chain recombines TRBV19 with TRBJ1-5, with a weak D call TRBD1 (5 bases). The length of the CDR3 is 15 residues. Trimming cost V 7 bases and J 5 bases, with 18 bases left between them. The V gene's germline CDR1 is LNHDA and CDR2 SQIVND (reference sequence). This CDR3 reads CASNPSRDADQPQHF. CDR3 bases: TGTGCCAGTAACCCCTCGCGGGACGCGGATCAGCCCCAGCATTTT.

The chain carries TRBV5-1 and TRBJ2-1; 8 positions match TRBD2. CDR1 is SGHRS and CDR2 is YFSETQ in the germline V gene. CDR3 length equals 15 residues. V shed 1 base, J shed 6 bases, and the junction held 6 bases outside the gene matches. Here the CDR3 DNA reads TGCGCCAGCAGCTTGACCAGCGGGGGCCCCAATGAGCAGTTCTTC. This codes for CASSLTSGGPNEQFF.

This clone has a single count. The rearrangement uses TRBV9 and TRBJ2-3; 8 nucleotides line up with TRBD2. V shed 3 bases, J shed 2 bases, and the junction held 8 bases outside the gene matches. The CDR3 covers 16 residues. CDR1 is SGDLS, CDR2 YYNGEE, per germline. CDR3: CASSESGGSTTDTQYF. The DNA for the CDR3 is TGTGCCAGCAGCGAGAGCGGGGGATCTACCACAGATACGCAGTATTTT. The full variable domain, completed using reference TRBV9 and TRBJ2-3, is DSGVTQTPKHLITATGQRVTLRCSPRSGDLSVYWYQQSLDQGLQFLIQYYNGEERAKGNILERFSAQQFPDLHSELNLSSLELGDSALYFCASSESGGSTTDTQYFGPGTRLTVL.

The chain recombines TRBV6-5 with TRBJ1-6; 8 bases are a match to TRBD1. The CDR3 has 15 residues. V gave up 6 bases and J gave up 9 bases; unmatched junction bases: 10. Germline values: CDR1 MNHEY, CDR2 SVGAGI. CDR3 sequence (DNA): TGTGCCAGCAGCATCCTAGGACAGGGAAGTTCACCCCTCCACTTT. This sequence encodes CASSILGQGSSPLHF.

The CDR3 nucleotides read TGTGCCAGCTCACCACGTCGTGAAGTGAATGAGCAGTTCTTC. Protein sequence: CASSPRREVNEQFF. V and J are TRBV18 and TRBJ2-1; D is uncertain. The ends were cut back, 1 base at V and 7 bases at J, with 11 bases in the middle. This CDR3 is built from 14 residues. Germline loops: CDR1 KGHSH, CDR2 LQKENI. Based on the CDR3 plus reference TRBV18 and TRBJ2-1, the full variable domain is NAGVMQNPRHLVRRRGQEARLRCSPMKGHSHVYWYRQLPEEGLKFMVYLQKENIIDESGMPKERFSAEFPKEGPSILRIQQVVRGDSAAYFCASSPRREVNEQFFGPGTRLTVL.